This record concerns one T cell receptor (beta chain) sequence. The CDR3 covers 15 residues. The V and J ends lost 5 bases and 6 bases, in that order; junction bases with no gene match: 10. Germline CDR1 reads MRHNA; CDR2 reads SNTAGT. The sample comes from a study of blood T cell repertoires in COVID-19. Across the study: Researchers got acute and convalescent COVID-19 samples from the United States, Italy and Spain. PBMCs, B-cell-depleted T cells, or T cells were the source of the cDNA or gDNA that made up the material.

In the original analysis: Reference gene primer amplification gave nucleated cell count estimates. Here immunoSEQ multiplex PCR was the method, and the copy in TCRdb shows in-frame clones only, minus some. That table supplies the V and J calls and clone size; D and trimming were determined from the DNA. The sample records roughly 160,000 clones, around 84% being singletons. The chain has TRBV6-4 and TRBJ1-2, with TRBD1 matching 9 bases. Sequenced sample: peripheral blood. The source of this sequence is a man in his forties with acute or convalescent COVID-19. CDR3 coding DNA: TGTGCCAGCAGTCCTTCCGAGGGACAGGGTCATGGCTACACCTTC. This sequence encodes CASSPSEGQGHGYTF.